This T cell receptor beta chain was profiled in a study of cytomegalovirus exposure and HLA in healthy donors. Findings of the study overall: In a later analysis, donors in an Asian-associated ancestry cluster reportedly had fewer N-insertions in productive TCRs than the cohort mean.

Both 60 Vbeta primers and 13 Jbeta primers went into the PCR. The protocol was immunoSEQ multiplex PCR, while the TCRdb copy is restricted to in-frame clones and leaves out a portion. This table has some 190,000 clones, about four fifths appearing once. J lost 4 bases, V lost 0 bases, and 7 bases had no gene match. CDR1 is LNHNV and CDR2 is YYDKDF in the germline V gene (reference sequence). This CDR3 has 16 amino acids. Regarding this clone: Its antigen is still unknown.

The sample was PBMCs. The chain employs TRBV15 and TRBJ1-2, with TRBD1 identical over 8 bases. The clonotype originates from a woman aged 30 to 39 in good health and CMV-seronegative. CDR3 region: CATSRDRAGGSYGYTF. The CDR3 region has the DNA TGTGCCACCAGCAGAGATCGAGCAGGGGGCTCCTATGGCTACACCTTC.